A single sample gave rise to the 3 T cell receptor beta chains below, sequenced in a study of CD8 T cells in ankylosing spondylitis. TCRdb itself ran the 5' RACE reads through MiXCR, one entry per CDR3 protein. The sample has 180,000 or so distinct CDR3 sequences; 9.5% to 13% are singletons. The specimen sequenced was blood, either unsorted or a sorted T cell fraction (not recorded which). These receptors were taken from a male donor with ankylosing spondylitis or in good health (not recorded which).

This clonotype was recorded at least ten times. The chain carries TRBV10-3 and TRBJ2-2; no clear D. Germline V gene sequence: CDR1 ENHRY, CDR2 SYGVKD. The V gene lost 4 bases and the J gene lost 3 bases, with 9 bases spanning the gap. The CDR3 loop spans 14 amino acids. CDR3 protein: CAISGGRDTGELFF. CDR3 nucleotides: TGTGCCATCAGTGGGGGAAGAGACACCGGGGAGCTGTTTTTT.

This clonotype was recorded at least ten times. V is TRBV9 and J is TRBJ2-1; 7 positions match TRBD2. The CDR3 is made up of 13 amino acids. Germline V gene data show CDR1 as SGDLS and CDR2 as YYNGEE. V shed 2 bases, J shed 9 bases, and the junction held 5 bases outside the gene matches. The CDR3 loop reads CASSVGAGTEQFF. For the CDR3, the DNA is TGTGCCAGCAGCGTTGGAGCGGGAACTGAGCAGTTCTTC.

There are many counts of this clonotype. The chain has TRBV29-1 and TRBJ1-1; no clear D gene. Germline CDR1 is SQVTM and CDR2 is ANQGSEA. V lost 4 bases, J lost 1 base, and 7 bases lay in between. The CDR3 is 12 residues long. CDR3 in DNA: TGCAGCGTTGGGACGGCGAACACTGAAGCTTTCTTT. Residues: CSVGTANTEAFF.